This entry describes one T cell receptor (beta chain). In the study's own analysis: The assay estimated nucleated cells by amplifying reference gene primers. Sequencing was performed with immunoSEQ multiplex PCR; in TCRdb, only in-frame clones are kept and a portion is missing. That table furnishes V, J and clone size, whereas the DNA furnished D and trimming. Of about 180,000 clones listed, around nine tenths are singletons. There are 18 residues in the CDR3. The V segment lost 5 bases and the J segment 6 bases; nucleotides outside the gene matches: 13. Germline assignment: CDR1 LGHDT and CDR2 YNNKEL (reference sequence). The data were taken from a study of blood T cell repertoires in COVID-19. Study-level background: Acute-phase and convalescent COVID-19 samples originated in the United States, Italy and Spain. T cells, B-cell-depleted T cells, or PBMCs provided the cDNA or gDNA that served as material.

The receptor comes from a man in his forties or fifties with acute or convalescent COVID-19. V gene TRBV3-1 (or the pseudogene TRBV3-2) combines with J gene TRBJ2-1; 13 nucleotides align to TRBD2. The sequenced sample was peripheral blood. CDR3 coding DNA: TGTGCCAGCAGCAAAGGGACTAGCGGGGATGGTGGCAGCAATGAGCAGTTCTTC. Its translation: CASSKGTSGDGGSNEQFF.